The next 26 T cell receptor beta chains were all read from a single sample in a study of identifying expanded T cells in peripheral blood. Only in-frame clones appear in the TCRdb table, and some are missing; sequencing was by immunoSEQ multiplex PCR. This table has 75,000 to 100,000 clones, around 91% appearing once. Sequencing input: blood. The origin of the receptors is a person between 18 and 75 years old in good health.

This chain joins TRBV6-5 and TRBJ1-6; D remains unclear. Trimming removed 0 bases from V and 5 bases from J, with 8 bases in between. The CDR3 contains 15 residues. The germline V gene has CDR1 MNHEY and CDR2 SVGAGI. This CDR3 is CASSYSNVDNSPLHF. In DNA form, the CDR3 reads TGTGCCAGCAGTTACTCGAACGTGGATAATTCACCCCTCCACTTT.

This chain uses TRBV7-9 with TRBJ2-1, with D possibly matching TRBD1 (6 bases). This CDR3 region has 13 residues. Germline values: CDR1 SEHNR, CDR2 FQNEAQ (reference sequence). Trimming took off 5 bases at V and 9 bases at J, with 14 bases between the two ends. CDR3 sequence reads: CASSATGLGEQFF. The DNA for the CDR3 is TGTGCCAGCAGCGCTACAGGGCTCGGTGAGCAGTTCTTC.

This clone was counted a single time. This rearrangement joins TRBV10-3 to TRBJ2-6; no clear D gene. CDR1 and CDR2 from the germline V gene are ENHRY and SYGVKD. CDR3 length: 14 amino acids. The V end was cut by 0 bases, the J end by 4 bases, with 4 bases between. Here the CDR3 DNA reads TGTGCCATCAGTGAGTCCGACGGGGCCAACGTCCTGACTTTC. Translation: CAISESDGANVLTF.

V usage is TRBV25-1 and J usage is TRBJ2-3; D is possibly TRBD1 or TRBD2 (5 bases each). The germline gives CDR1 MGHDK, CDR2 SYGVNS. The CDR3 contains 13 residues. Trimming took 6 bases from V and 4 from J, leaving 11 bases between them. CDR3 loop: CASRRGGADTQYF. CDR3 coding DNA: TGTGCCAGCAGGAGGGGTGGCGCAGATACGCAGTATTTT.

This clone appeared once. This sequence joins TRBV29-1 and TRBJ2-7, with 10 bases aligning to TRBD2. CDR1 and CDR2 from the germline V gene are SQVTM and ANQGSEA. J was trimmed by 5 bases and V by 5 bases; bases with no gene match: 9. This CDR3 spans 14 amino acids. CDR3 protein: CSVCQTSGLDEQYF. Here the CDR3 DNA reads TGCAGCGTTTGCCAGACTAGCGGGCTTGACGAGCAGTACTTC.

The rearrangement joins TRBV2 to TRBJ1-1, with a weak D call TRBD1 (5 bases). The V end was cut by 6 bases, the J end by 1 base, with 9 bases between. This CDR3 is 13 amino acids long. Per the germline V gene, CDR1 is SNHLY and CDR2 is FYNNEI. CDR3 sequence reads: CASRLDRNTEAFF. The CDR3 region has the DNA TGTGCCAGCAGGCTTGACAGGAACACTGAAGCTTTCTTT.

The CDR3 DNA reads as TGCGCCAGCAGCCTCATCCCGGGACAGCGAAGCGGGGAGCTGTTTTTT. Amino acid sequence: CASSLIPGQRSGELFF. The J gene is TRBJ2-2, the V gene TRBV4-1; 7 bases map to TRBD1. This CDR3 region has 16 residues. CDR1 is MGHRA and CDR2 is YSYEKL in the germline V gene. The V and J ends lost 4 bases and 7 bases, in that order; junction bases with no gene match: 12.

This clone was recorded once. The chain combines TRBV5-1 with TRBJ1-2; 7 bases are shared with TRBD1. V lost 3 bases, J lost 8 bases, and 7 bases stayed unmatched. This CDR3 has 13 residues. In germline, CDR1 is SGHRS, CDR2 YFSETQ. CDR3 loop: CASSSTGEEGYTF. The DNA for the CDR3 is TGCGCCAGCAGCTCAACAGGGGAGGAAGGCTACACCTTC.

This chain connects TRBV7-2 to TRBJ1-2, with TRBD1 as a possible D gene (6 bases). Germline loops: CDR1 SGHTA, CDR2 FQGNSA. V was pared by 0 bases and J by 8 bases, with 16 bases between. This CDR3 spans 15 amino acids. The CDR3 sequence is CASSLALDGGPGYTF. The CDR3 coding sequence is TGTGCCAGCAGCTTAGCCCTGGATGGGGGGCCAGGCTACACCTTC.

The chain uses TRBV5-4 and TRBJ2-7; possible D gene TRBD1, 5 bases. This CDR3 is built from 13 residues. The V end was cut by 3 bases, the J end by 3 bases, with 10 bases between. CDR1 and CDR2 (germline): SGHNT, YYREEE (reference sequence). This CDR3 is CASSSTVNYEQYF. CDR3 in DNA: TGTGCCAGCAGCTCGACAGTAAACTACGAGCAGTACTTC.

The CDR3 coding sequence is TGTGCCAGCAGCCCCGACATATACACTGAAGCTTTCTTT. It translates to CASSPDIYTEAFF. The chain uses TRBV5-4 and TRBJ1-1; D ambiguous. The CDR3 totals 13 residues. V was pared by 4 bases and J by 3 bases, with 10 bases between. Germline values: CDR1 SGHNT, CDR2 YYREEE (reference sequence).

The V call is TRBV11-2, the J call TRBJ1-2; 10 nucleotides match TRBD1. The CDR3 consists of 13 residues. The germline V gene has CDR1 SGHAT and CDR2 FQNNGV. J gave up 6 bases and V 7 bases, and 5 bases lay outside the gene matches. CDR3 protein: CASTLGTGDGYTF. CDR3 nucleotide sequence: TGTGCCAGCACCCTCGGGACAGGGGATGGCTACACCTTC.

The chain carries TRBV2 and TRBJ2-1; 8 bases agree with TRBD2. CDR3 length: 14 amino acids. Germline assignment: CDR1 SNHLY and CDR2 FYNNEI. V lost 6 bases, J lost 8 bases, and 9 bases stayed unmatched. The CDR3 DNA sequence: TGTGCCAGCAGGAAAGGAGCGGGAGTCGATGAGCAGTTCTTC. Translated, it gives CASRKGAGVDEQFF.

This chain joins TRBV5-1 and TRBJ2-5, with D tentatively TRBD2 (6 bases). V was clipped by 3 bases and J by 6 bases, with 12 bases between them. The CDR3 loop spans 13 amino acids. CDR1 is SGHRS and CDR2 is YFSETQ in the germline V gene. The CDR3 reads CASSYTSSQTQYF. The CDR3 coding sequence is TGCGCCAGCAGCTATACTAGCTCCCAGACCCAGTACTTC.

In DNA form, the CDR3 reads TGTGCCAGTCCCCTTTTTGTCAGCGCATACTCTGGAAACACCATATATTTT. Translated: CASPLFVSAYSGNTIYF. The chain recombines TRBV19 with TRBJ1-3; no clear D. The CDR3 spans 17 residues. The V and J ends lost 8 bases and 0 bases respectively, with 20 bases between them. Germline V lookup: CDR1 LNHDA, CDR2 SQIVND (reference sequence).

The DNA for the CDR3 is TGTGCCTGGAGTGCCCCGGACAGGAGGAACACTGAAGCTTTCTTT. This translates into CAWSAPDRRNTEAFF. This chain joins TRBV30 and TRBJ1-1; 7 bases line up with TRBD1. CDR1 GTSNPN and CDR2 SVGIG come from the germline V gene (reference sequence). This CDR3 has 15 residues. V was pared by 1 base and J by 1 base, with 6 bases of the junction left unmatched.

The CDR3, as DNA: TGTGCCACCAGCGGGTACAGGGGAAGTTACGAGCAGTACTTC. Translation gives CATSGYRGSYEQYF. This chain connects TRBV15 to TRBJ2-7; 7 bases are a match to TRBD1. Germline V gives CDR1 LNHNV, CDR2 YYDKDF (reference sequence). The CDR3 sequence is 14 residues long. V was clipped by 5 bases and J by 4 bases; unmatched bases: 8.

V gene TRBV6-6 combines with J gene TRBJ1-2; 8 bases map to TRBD1. The CDR3 has 16 residues. Germline CDR1 reads MNHNY; CDR2 reads SVGAGI (reference sequence). After removal of 5 bases from V and 2 bases from J, the junction contained 10 bases not matched to a gene. CDR3 DNA sequence: TGTGCCAGCAGTACCCCGGGTAGGACAGGGAACTATGGCTACACCTTC. It translates to CASSTPGRTGNYGYTF.

This chain uses TRBV5-1 with TRBJ1-1; no clear D. The CDR3 covers 11 residues. Trimming shortened V by 6 bases and J by 11 bases, and 14 bases separated the two germline ends. In germline, CDR1 is SGHRS, CDR2 YFSETQ. CDR3 in amino acids: CASNDGGRAFF. CDR3 DNA: TGCGCCAGCAACGATGGAGGCAGGGCTTTCTTT.

This rearrangement joins TRBV14 to TRBJ2-5; D gene ambiguous. The germline V gene has CDR1 SGHDN and CDR2 FVKESK. The CDR3 covers 12 residues. V was pared by 4 bases and J by 7 bases, with 10 bases between. CDR3 sequence reads: CASSRPLGTQYF. The CDR3, as DNA: TGTGCCAGCAGCCGCCCGCTCGGGACCCAGTACTTC. The full variable domain, with the rest looked up from reference TRBV14 and TRBJ2-5, is EAGVTQFPSHSVIEKGQTVTLRCDPISGHDNLYWYRRVMGKEIKFLLHFVKESKQDESGMPNNRFLAERTGGTYSTLKVQPAELEDSGVYFCASSRPLGTQYFGPGTRLLVL.

V usage is TRBV6-1 and J usage is TRBJ2-7; 8 bases map to TRBD1. CDR3 length equals 14 residues. Per the germline V gene, CDR1 is MNHNS and CDR2 is SASEGT. V was pared by 2 bases and J by 6 bases, with 6 bases of the junction left unmatched. CDR3 bases: TGTGCCAGCAGTGAATGGACAGGGTTTGGCGAGCAGTACTTC. Translating gives CASSEWTGFGEQYF.

This sequence joins TRBV10-1 and TRBJ2-2; 9 bases fit TRBD2. The CDR3 runs to 15 residues. V lost 6 bases, J lost 1 base, and 3 bases stayed unmatched. The germline CDR1 and CDR2 sequences are WNHNN and SYGVQD (reference sequence). The CDR3 DNA is TGCGCCAGCAGCGAACTAGCGGGGAACACCGGGGAGCTGTTTTTT. This gives the protein CASSELAGNTGELFF.

The chain is built from TRBV7-7 and TRBJ2-5; 11 bases align to TRBD2. V shed 5 bases, J shed 3 bases, and the junction held 2 bases outside the gene matches. Germline CDR1 SSHAT, CDR2 FNYEAQ (reference sequence). The CDR3 is 14 residues long. The CDR3 bases are TGTGCCAGCAGCCCGGGACTAGCGGAAGAGACCCAGTACTTC. Protein sequence: CASSPGLAEETQYF. The complete variable domain, with remaining parts taken from reference TRBV7-7 and TRBJ2-5, reads GAGVSQSPRYKVTKRGQDVTLRCDPISSHATLYWYQQALGQGPEFLTYFNYEAQPDKSGLPSDRFSAERPEGSISTLTIQRTEQRDSAMYRCASSPGLAEETQYFGPGTRLLVL.

This clone was detected once. The rearrangement joins TRBV7-2 to TRBJ1-1, with 9 bases that match TRBD1. CDR3 size: 15 residues. Germline V CDR1 and CDR2: SGHTA, FQGNSA. With V trimmed by 5 bases and J by 3 bases, 7 bases remained unmatched. The CDR3 DNA sequence: TGTGCCAGCAGCCCCGGGACAGGGATGCACACTGAAGCTTTCTTT. Its translation is CASSPGTGMHTEAFF. Variable domain in full (rest from reference TRBV7-2 and TRBJ1-1): GAGVSQSPSNKVTEKGKDVELRCDPISGHTALYWYRQSLGQGLEFLIYFQGNSAPDKSGLPSDRFSAERTGGSVSTLTIQRTQQEDSAVYLCASSPGTGMHTEAFFGQGTRLTVV.

The V call is TRBV5-6, the J call TRBJ1-2; TRBD1 matches at 9 bases. Germline V gene lookup returns CDR1 SGHDT and CDR2 YYEEEE. V gave up 4 bases and J gave up 10 bases; unmatched junction bases: 11. CDR3 size: 14 residues. This CDR3 is CASSPGTGSPFYTF. In DNA form, the CDR3 reads TGTGCCAGCAGCCCCGGGACAGGGTCCCCTTTCTACACCTTC.

This chain joins TRBV28 and TRBJ1-1; 7 nucleotides line up with TRBD1. The CDR3 has 14 amino acids. The germline CDR1 and CDR2 sequences are MDHEN and SYDVKM. Losses at the gene ends were 2 bases for V and 7 bases for J; bases not matched to a gene: 7. CDR3 DNA: TGTGCCAGCAGTTTACTCAGGGGGGGAGATGAAGCTTTCTTT. Translating it yields CASSLLRGGDEAFF.